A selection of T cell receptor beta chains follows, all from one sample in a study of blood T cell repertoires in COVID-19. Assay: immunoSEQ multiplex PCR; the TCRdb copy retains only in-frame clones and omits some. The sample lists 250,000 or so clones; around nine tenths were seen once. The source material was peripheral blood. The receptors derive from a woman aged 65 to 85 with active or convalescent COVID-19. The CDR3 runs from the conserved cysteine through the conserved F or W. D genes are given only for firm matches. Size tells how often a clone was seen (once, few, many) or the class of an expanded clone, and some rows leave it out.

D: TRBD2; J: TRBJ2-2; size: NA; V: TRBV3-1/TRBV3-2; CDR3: CASSQAPSGGWLNTGELFF; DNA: TGTGCCAGCAGCCAAGCCCCTAGCGGGGGTTGGTTGAACACCGGGGAGCTGTTTTTT
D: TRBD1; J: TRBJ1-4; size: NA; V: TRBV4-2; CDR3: CASSQPGGGVGRSEKLFF; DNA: TGTGCCAGCAGCCAACCCGGAGGGGGCGTGGGCAGGTCTGAAAAACTGTTTTTT
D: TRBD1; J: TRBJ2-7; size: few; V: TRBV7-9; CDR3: CASTPGGDEQYF; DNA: TGTGCCAGCACCCCAGGGGGCGACGAGCAGTACTTC
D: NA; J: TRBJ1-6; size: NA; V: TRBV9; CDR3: CASSELQGNSPLHF; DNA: TGTGCCAGCAGCGAACTACAGGGCAATTCACCCCTCCACTTT
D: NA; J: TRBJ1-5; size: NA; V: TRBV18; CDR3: CASSPPPGLSQPQHF; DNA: TGTGCCAGCTCACCACCCCCAGGTTTAAGTCAGCCCCAGCATTTT
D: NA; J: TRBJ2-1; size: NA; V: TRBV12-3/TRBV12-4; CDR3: CASSFPGANEQFF; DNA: TGTGCCAGCAGTTTCCCAGGGGCCAATGAGCAGTTCTTC
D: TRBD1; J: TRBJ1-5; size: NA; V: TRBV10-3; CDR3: CAISEGTGAGNQPQHF; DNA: TGTGCCATCAGTGAGGGGACAGGGGCTGGCAATCAGCCCCAGCATTTT
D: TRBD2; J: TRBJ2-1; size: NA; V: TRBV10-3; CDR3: CAISEKGLVIGDEQFF; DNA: TGTGCCATCAGTGAGAAAGGACTAGTGATTGGCGATGAGCAGTTCTTC
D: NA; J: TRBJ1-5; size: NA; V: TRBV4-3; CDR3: CASSQGTANQPQHF; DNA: TGCGCCAGCAGCCAAGGGACAGCTAATCAGCCCCAGCATTTT
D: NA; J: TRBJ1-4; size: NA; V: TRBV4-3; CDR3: CASSQALTNEKLFF; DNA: TGCGCCAGCAGCCAAGCTCTAACTAATGAAAAACTGTTTTTT
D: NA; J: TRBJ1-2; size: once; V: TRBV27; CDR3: CASSLRRVGLNYGYTF; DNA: TGTGCCAGCAGTTTACGCAGGGTAGGGCTTAACTATGGCTACACCTTC
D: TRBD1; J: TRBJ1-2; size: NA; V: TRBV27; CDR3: CASSSSGGESGYGYTF; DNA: TGTGCCAGCAGTTCATCAGGGGGCGAATCGGGTTATGGCTACACCTTC
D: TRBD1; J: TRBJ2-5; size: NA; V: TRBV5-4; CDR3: CASSSKTGQETQYF; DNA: TGTGCCAGCAGCTCAAAGACAGGGCAAGAGACCCAGTACTTC
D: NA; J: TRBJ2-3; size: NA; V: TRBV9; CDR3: CASNPRGSTDTQYF; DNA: TGTGCCTCCAACCCCAGGGGCAGCACAGATACGCAGTATTTT
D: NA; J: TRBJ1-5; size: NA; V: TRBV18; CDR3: CASSSGGNQPQHF; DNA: TGTGCCAGCTCCTCGGGAGGGAACCAGCCCCAGCATTTT
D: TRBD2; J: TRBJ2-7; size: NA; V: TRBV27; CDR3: CASSFWGPGLAGGPNEQYF; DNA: TGTGCCAGCAGTTTTTGGGGCCCAGGACTAGCGGGGGGGCCCAACGAGCAGTACTTC
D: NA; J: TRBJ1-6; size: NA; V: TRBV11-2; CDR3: CASSYGQPNSPLHF; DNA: TGTGCCAGCAGCTATGGGCAGCCCAATTCACCCCTCCACTTT
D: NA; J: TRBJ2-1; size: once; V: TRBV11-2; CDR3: CASSWGGAQNEQFF; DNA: TGTGCCAGCAGCTGGGGGGGGGCGCAGAATGAGCAGTTCTTC
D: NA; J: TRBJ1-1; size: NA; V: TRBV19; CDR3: CASSGREVNTEAFF; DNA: TGTGCCAGTAGTGGGAGGGAGGTGAACACTGAAGCTTTCTTT
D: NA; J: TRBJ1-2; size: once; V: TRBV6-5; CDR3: CASSNGGTGYTF; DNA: TGTGCCAGCAGCAACGGGGGTACTGGCTACACCTTC
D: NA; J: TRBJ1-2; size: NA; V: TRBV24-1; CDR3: CATSENSQYGYTF; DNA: TGTGCCACCAGTGAGAACAGTCAGTATGGCTACACCTTC
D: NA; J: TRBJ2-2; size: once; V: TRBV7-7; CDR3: CASTRNRDTGELFF; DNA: TGTGCCAGCACTCGGAACAGGGACACCGGGGAGCTGTTTTTT
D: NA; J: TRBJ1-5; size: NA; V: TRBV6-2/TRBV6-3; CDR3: CASSRGGDQPQHF; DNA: TGTGCCAGCAGCCGGGGCGGCGATCAGCCCCAGCATTTT
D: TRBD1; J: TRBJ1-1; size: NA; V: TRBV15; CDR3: CATSRDRGSLSGEAFF; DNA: TGTGCCACCAGCAGGGACAGGGGCTCGCTTAGTGGTGAAGCTTTCTTT
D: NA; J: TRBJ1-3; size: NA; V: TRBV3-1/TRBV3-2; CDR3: CASSQVHSSGNTIYF; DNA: TGTGCCAGCAGCCAAGTCCACTCCTCTGGAAACACCATATATTTT
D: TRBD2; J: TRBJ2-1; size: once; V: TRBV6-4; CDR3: CASSRLADLSYNEQFF; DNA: TGTGCCAGCAGTCGACTAGCGGACCTTTCCTACAATGAGCAGTTCTTC
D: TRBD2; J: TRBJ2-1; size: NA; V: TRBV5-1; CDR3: CASKTRPGTSGGTTDEQFF; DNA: TGCGCCTCCAAAACCCGTCCCGGGACTAGCGGGGGGACTACAGACGAGCAGTTCTTC
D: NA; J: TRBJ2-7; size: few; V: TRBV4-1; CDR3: CASSQQTGTYEQYF; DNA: TGCGCCAGCAGCCAACAGACAGGTACCTACGAGCAGTACTTC
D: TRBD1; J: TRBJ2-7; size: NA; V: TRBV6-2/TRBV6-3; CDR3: CASSSPHRGLNEQYF; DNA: TGTGCCAGCAGTTCCCCACACAGGGGGCTAAACGAGCAGTACTTC
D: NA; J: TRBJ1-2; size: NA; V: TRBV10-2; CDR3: CASSESRTTGYTF; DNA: TGCGCCAGCAGTGAGTCTAGGACTACTGGCTACACCTTC
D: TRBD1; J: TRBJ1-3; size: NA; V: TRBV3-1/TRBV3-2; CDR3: CASSQAGQGGGNTIYF; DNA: TGTGCCAGCAGCCAAGCCGGACAGGGAGGGGGAAACACCATATATTTT
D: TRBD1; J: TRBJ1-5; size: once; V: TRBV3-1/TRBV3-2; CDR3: CASSQDGQGSNQPQHF; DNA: TGTGCCAGCAGCCAAGACGGACAGGGGAGCAATCAGCCCCAGCATTTT
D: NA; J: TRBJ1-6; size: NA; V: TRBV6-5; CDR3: CASKRSVDSPLHF; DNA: TGTGCCAGCAAGCGAAGCGTAGATTCACCCCTCCACTTT
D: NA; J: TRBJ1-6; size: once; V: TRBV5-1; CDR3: CASSSSTDYNSPLHF; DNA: TGCGCCAGCAGCTCTTCGACAGATTATAATTCACCCCTCCACTTT
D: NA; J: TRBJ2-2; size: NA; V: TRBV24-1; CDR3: CATRGGVNTGELFF; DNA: TGTGCCACCAGGGGCGGGGTGAACACCGGGGAGCTGTTTTTT
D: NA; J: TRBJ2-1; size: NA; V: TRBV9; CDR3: CASSVEEDEQFF; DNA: TGTGCCAGCAGCGTAGAGGAGGATGAGCAGTTCTTC
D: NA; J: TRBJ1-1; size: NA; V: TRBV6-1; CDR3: CASSEARGRANTEAFF; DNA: TGTGCCAGCAGTGAAGCGCGGGGGAGGGCGAACACTGAAGCTTTCTTT
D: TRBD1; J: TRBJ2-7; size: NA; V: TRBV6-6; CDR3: CASSPPKRGGDGEQYF; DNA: TGTGCCAGCAGTCCCCCCAAGAGAGGGGGCGATGGGGAGCAGTACTTC
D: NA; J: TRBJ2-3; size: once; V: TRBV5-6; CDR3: CASSPSGRTDTQYF; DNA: TGTGCCAGCAGCCCGTCAGGGCGCACAGATACGCAGTATTTT
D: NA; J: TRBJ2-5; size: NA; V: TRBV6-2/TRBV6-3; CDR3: CASSYIGGKTQYF; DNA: TGTGCCAGCAGTTACATTGGCGGGAAGACCCAGTACTTC
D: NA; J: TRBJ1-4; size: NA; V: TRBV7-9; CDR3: CASSLAAGDEKLFF; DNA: TGTGCCAGCAGCTTAGCCGCGGGGGATGAAAAACTGTTTTTT
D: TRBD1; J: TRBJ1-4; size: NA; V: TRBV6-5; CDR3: CASQQGGGGEKLFF; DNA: TGTGCCAGCCAACAGGGGGGAGGAGGGGAAAAACTGTTTTTT
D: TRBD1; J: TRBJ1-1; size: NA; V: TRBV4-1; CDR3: CASGKVPGQGTTEAFF; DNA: TGCGCCAGCGGTAAAGTTCCGGGACAGGGGACCACTGAAGCTTTCTTT
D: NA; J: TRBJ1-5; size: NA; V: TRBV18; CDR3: CASSTTGRVQPQHF; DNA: TGTGCCAGCTCAACGACAGGTCGTGTTCAGCCCCAGCATTTT
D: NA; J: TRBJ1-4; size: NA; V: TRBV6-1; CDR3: CASSEVGGQGGVKLFF; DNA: TGTGCCAGCAGTGAAGTCGGGGGGCAGGGAGGCGTAAAACTGTTTTTT
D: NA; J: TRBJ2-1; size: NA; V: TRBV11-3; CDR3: CASSGTLATAPFF; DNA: TGTGCCAGCAGCGGTACCCTAGCGACTGCGCCGTTCTTC
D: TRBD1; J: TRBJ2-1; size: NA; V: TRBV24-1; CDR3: CATSVATADRGKSNEQFF; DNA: TGTGCCACCAGTGTCGCCACAGCAGACAGGGGAAAATCGAATGAGCAGTTCTTC
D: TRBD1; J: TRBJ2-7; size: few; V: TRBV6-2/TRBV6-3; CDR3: CASSRDRVRTEQYF; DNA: TGTGCCAGCAGCAGGGACAGGGTAAGGACGGAGCAGTACTTC